The 14 T cell receptor beta chains listed next were all sequenced from one sample in a study of cytomegalovirus exposure and HLA in healthy donors. Primers included in the PCR were 60 Vbeta and 13 Jbeta primers. TCRdb keeps only in-frame clones here, not all; method: immunoSEQ multiplex PCR. The table lists 95,000 to 100,000 clones, approximately 78% of them singletons. The sample taken for sequencing was PBMCs. The receptors come from a woman aged 55-69 years in good health and CMV-seronegative.

For this clone: Germline and junction disagree at one end, which may indicate a read error. This chain uses TRBV6-1 with TRBJ1-2, with TRBD1 identical over 7 bases. Germline CDR1 and CDR2: MNHNS and SASEGT. This CDR3 contains 14 residues. CDR3 protein: CASSEDYGDRVLHF. The CDR3 DNA reads as TGTGCCAGCAGTGAGGATTATGGGGACAGAGTTCTTCACTTC.

J is TRBJ1-1 and V is TRBV18; tentatively, D is TRBD1 (5 bases). Germline CDR1 reads KGHSH; CDR2 reads LQKENI. V was pared by 6 bases and J by 2 bases, with 13 bases between. The CDR3 covers 14 residues. The DNA of the CDR3 is TGTGCCAGCTCCTCTAGGGGCGACAACACTGAAGCTTTCTTT. Its protein product is CASSSRGDNTEAFF.

The sample holds a few counts of this clone. The rearrangement links TRBV9 to TRBJ2-7, with a weak D call TRBD2 (5 bases). V was trimmed by 0 bases and J by 6 bases, leaving 10 bases between them. CDR3 size: 13 residues. Germline V gives CDR1 SGDLS, CDR2 YYNGEE. The CDR3 bases are TGTGCCAGCAGCGTAGGAGGGTCTACCGAGCAGTACTTC. Protein product: CASSVGGSTEQYF. The entire variable domain, with the rest obtained from reference TRBV9 and TRBJ2-7, is as follows: DSGVTQTPKHLITATGQRVTLRCSPRSGDLSVYWYQQSLDQGLQFLIQYYNGEERAKGNILERFSAQQFPDLHSELNLSSLELGDSALYFCASSVGGSTEQYFGPGTRLTVT.

This sequence joins TRBV7-2 and TRBJ1-1; D is possibly TRBD1 (5 bases). The CDR3 length is 15 residues. Germline V gives CDR1 SGHTA, CDR2 FQGNSA. Trimming removed 1 base from V and 4 bases from J, with 13 bases in between. CDR3 sequence reads: CASSLVPGRGTEAFF. The CDR3 nucleotides are TGTGCCAGCAGCTTAGTACCAGGGCGGGGCACTGAAGCTTTCTTT.

This chain uses TRBV11-2 with TRBJ2-1, with TRBD2 matching over 9 bases. The CDR3 length is 19 residues. V trimming: 5 bases; J trimming: 6 bases; junction bases outside the gene matches: 20. Germline-derived CDR1 and CDR2 are SGHAT and FQNNGV. CDR3 DNA sequence: TGTGCCAGCAGCACAAGATTAGGGGGTCCGGGACTAGCTTTCAATGAGCAGTTCTTC. Encoded protein: CASSTRLGGPGLAFNEQFF.

The genes are TRBV4-3 and TRBJ2-5; tentative D call: TRBD1 (7 bases). This CDR3 spans 13 amino acids. Germline V gene sequence: CDR1 LGHNA, CDR2 YSLEER. The germline V and J ends were trimmed by 5 bases and 4 bases, with 11 bases remaining between them. The DNA of the CDR3 is TGCGCCAGCAGCAGACAGGGAGGAGAGACCCAGTACTTC. Amino acids: CASSRQGGETQYF.

V and J are TRBV28 and TRBJ1-2; D is possibly TRBD1 (5 bases). V shed 1 base and J shed 2 bases, with 8 bases lying between them. The length of the CDR3 is 14 residues. CDR1 is MDHEN and CDR2 is SYDVKM in the germline V gene. CDR3 residues: CASSLYRGNYGYTF. The CDR3 nucleotides are TGTGCCAGCAGTTTATATCGGGGGAACTATGGCTACACCTTC.

V gene TRBV29-1 combines with J gene TRBJ2-7; perhaps TRBD1 as D (6 bases). Trimming took 6 bases from V and 0 from J, leaving 21 bases between them. From germline, CDR1 is SQVTM and CDR2 ANQGSEA. The CDR3 covers 16 residues. CDR3 sequence (DNA): TGCAGCGTATCGGTCGTGGGGGCGCAGGCCTCCTACGAGCAGTACTTC. Its protein product is CSVSVVGAQASYEQYF.

The chain's CDR3 is CASSPGLITDTQYF. CDR3 DNA sequence: TGTGCCAGCAGTCCCGGACTGATCACAGATACGCAGTATTTT. V gene TRBV6-5 combines with J gene TRBJ2-3, with TRBD2 as a possible D gene (5 bases). CDR1 MNHEY and CDR2 SVGAGI come from the germline V gene. V was pared by 5 bases and J by 2 bases, with 11 bases between. CDR3 length: 14 amino acids.

This clone was picked up a small number of times. The chain employs TRBV7-2 and TRBJ2-2, with D maybe TRBD1 (5 bases). This CDR3 spans 15 amino acids. The V end was cut by 1 base, the J end by 1 base, with 7 bases between. Germline loops: CDR1 SGHTA, CDR2 FQGNSA. The CDR3 sequence: CASSLGTWNTGELFF. Here the CDR3 DNA reads TGTGCCAGCAGCTTAGGGACATGGAACACCGGGGAGCTGTTTTTT.

The chain combines TRBV7-2 with TRBJ2-1; D is perhaps TRBD2 (6 bases). The V and J ends lost 1 base and 6 bases respectively, with 10 bases between them. Germline V CDR1 and CDR2: SGHTA, FQGNSA. This CDR3 comprises 14 residues. CDR3 sequence (DNA): TGTGCCAGCAGCTTAGTTCGGAGGGCCAATGAGCAGTTCTTC. The encoded protein is CASSLVRRANEQFF.

The V and J genes are TRBV19 and TRBJ1-2; D gene ambiguous. Trimming left V 3 bases short and J 5 bases short, with 10 bases between. From germline, CDR1 is LNHDA and CDR2 SQIVND (reference sequence). The CDR3 totals 13 residues. The CDR3 DNA is TGTGCCAGTAGTATTCCCTCGGGGTATGGCTACACCTTC. Encoded protein: CASSIPSGYGYTF.

The rearrangement joins TRBV12-5 to TRBJ1-4, with TRBD1 matching over 8 bases. This CDR3 has 15 residues. V shed 5 bases, J shed 5 bases, and the junction held 7 bases outside the gene matches. Per the germline V gene, CDR1 is LGHNT and CDR2 is FRNRAP. CDR3 protein: CASGKGTGNNEKLFF. CDR3 sequence (DNA): TGTGCTAGTGGTAAAGGGACAGGCAACAATGAAAAACTGTTTTTT.

This chain links TRBV7-9 with TRBJ1-4, with no clear D. Germline assignment: CDR1 SEHNR and CDR2 FQNEAQ (reference sequence). The CDR3 contains 14 residues. Trimming removed 1 base from V and 5 bases from J, with 8 bases in between. The CDR3 DNA reads TGTGCCAGCAGCTTAGGAACATTGAATGAAAAACTGTTTTTT. It codes for CASSLGTLNEKLFF.